This T cell receptor beta chain was captured by sequencing in a study of OX40 agonist ivuxolimab in advanced cancers. Notes on the research overall: Ivuxolimab, which targeted the costimulatory receptor OX40 (CD134), was an agonistic, fully human IgG2 monoclonal antibody. Partial responses occurred in three dose-escalation patients: two with cutaneous melanoma and one with hepatocellular carcinoma. The paper describes the monotherapy dose-escalation part (N ≈ 52 patients) of the phase I trial of ivuxolimab. In the dose-escalation cohort, nearly 85% of patients were male, and the mean age was 60 years with a range of roughly 23 to 90. Intravenous ivuxolimab was administered to patients every 2 weeks at six dose levels: 0.01, 0.1, 0.3, 1.5, 3 and 10 mg/kg. Among the 52 dose-escalation patients, approximately 20 had hepatocellular carcinoma, 15 or so melanoma, 9 renal cell carcinoma and 9 head and neck cancer. The point of sequencing TCRbeta in the periphery was to test whether ivuxolimab changed TCR sequence diversity and drove clonal T-cell expansion. Prior anti-PD-1, anti-PD-L1 or anti-CTLA-4 therapy was permitted, and checkpoint inhibitors had been received by about 44% of dose-escalation patients. What the work shows at the level of the full study, not this receptor alone: Antigen specificity was not determined for the clonally expanded peripheral T cells. After ivuxolimab, more expanded clones were found on average in CD8+ T cells than in CD4+ T cells. In partial responders in the 0.1-3.0 mg/kg groups, normalized peripheral clonal expansion was found to be among the lowest, especially among CD8+ T cells. Low levels of normalized T-cell clonal expansion were also seen in some patients who did not respond. At doses of 0.1 to 3.0 mg/kg, clonal expansion of both CD4+ and CD8+ T cells in blood was seen between baseline and week 6.

Counted from cysteine to phenylalanine, this CDR3 has 13 amino acids. Kept here is only the CDR3 DNA, which spans 39 bases and is read in frame from base 1. A distance of 6 bases separates the germline ends of V and J, which lose 5 bases and 4 bases respectively. The germline V gene specifies KGHSH as CDR1 and LQKENI as CDR2. Comment on this clone: No antigen is known for it. One base away there is no much larger clone; base qualities are not given.

Patients with autoimmune disease history or receiving systemic immunosuppression were excluded from the trial. Peripheral blood for TCR sequencing was collected from all dose cohorts at baseline, on cycle 4 day 1, and on cycle 7 day 1. Samples came from an open-label, multicenter, first-in-human phase I dose-escalation trial of ivuxolimab. Adults with locally advanced or metastatic melanoma, renal cell, hepatocellular, or head and neck squamous cell carcinoma were enrolled in the trial. Before TCR sequencing, CD4+ T cells and CD8+ T cells from peripheral blood were sorted into separate populations. Genomic DNA was extracted from sorted cells for sequencing of the TCRbeta CDR3 region. The immunoSEQ Assay was used to sequence the TCRbeta CDR3 regions. Held by TCRdb, this immuneACCESS table contains in-frame sequences only and omits some clones. Under half of the omission traces to an unresolved V gene where checked; the cause of the rest is unknown. Recorded for this sample are approximately 58,000 clones; around four fifths of them occurred a single time. The ten most abundant clones make up approximately 2% of the sample.

The receptor was isolated from an adult with an advanced solid tumor such as melanoma, head and neck, liver or kidney cancer. This chain is built from TRBV18 and TRBJ2-6; no D gene call is confident. The material sequenced was CD4+ or CD8+ T cells sorted from blood, taken in a trial of the OX40 agonist ivuxolimab. The base sequence is TGTGCCAGCTCAGCCGGGGGGGCCAACGTCCTGACTTTC. The resulting protein is CASSAGGANVLTF.